The next 6 T cell receptor beta chains were all read from a single sample in a study of blood T cell repertoires in COVID-19. Sequenced by immunoSEQ multiplex PCR; TCRdb stores in-frame clones only, minus some. The table lists 120,000 to 150,000 clones, roughly 82% of them singletons. The sequencing input was peripheral blood. These receptor sequences come from a man aged 80 or over with acute or convalescent COVID-19.

The J gene is TRBJ2-7, the V gene TRBV19; 7 bases map to TRBD1. V was pared by 5 bases and J by 0 bases, with 10 bases of the junction left unmatched. There are 16 residues in the CDR3. Germline loops: CDR1 LNHDA, CDR2 SQIVND (reference sequence). The CDR3 region is CASSSPTGQSSYEQYF. CDR3 in DNA: TGTGCCAGTAGTTCGCCGACAGGGCAAAGCTCCTACGAGCAGTACTTC.

J is TRBJ2-3 and V is TRBV7-2; TRBD2 aligns across 14 bases. Germline lookup yields CDR1 SGHTA and CDR2 FQGNSA. The CDR3 consists of 17 residues. Trimming cost V 5 bases and J 7 bases; bases outside gene matches: 11. The CDR3: CASSQGTSGGPRNTQYF. The CDR3 nucleotides are TGTGCCAGCAGCCAGGGGACTAGCGGGGGCCCTCGGAATACGCAGTATTTT.

The V gene is TRBV6-5, the J gene TRBJ2-7; weak D call: TRBD1 (5 bases). From germline, CDR1 is MNHEY and CDR2 SVGAGI. The CDR3 loop spans 13 amino acids. Deletions cut 6 bases from V and 4 bases from J, with 13 bases between. The CDR3 region has the DNA TGTGCCAGCAGCAATGGGCAGGGATACGAGCAGTACTTC. Protein: CASSNGQGYEQYF.

The chain is built from TRBV6-5 and TRBJ1-1; D ambiguous. Germline loops: CDR1 MNHEY, CDR2 SVGAGI. V lost 7 bases and J lost 7, with 19 bases in between. The CDR3 contains 14 residues. CDR3 loop: CASIWGVGELEAFF. The CDR3 bases are TGTGCCAGCATATGGGGAGTCGGAGAACTTGAAGCTTTCTTT.

V gene TRBV20-1 combines with J gene TRBJ1-1; 7 bases map to TRBD1. V trimming: 3 bases; J trimming: 7 bases; junction bases outside the gene matches: 11. Germline loops: CDR1 DFQATT, CDR2 SNEGSKA (reference sequence). The CDR3 loop spans 14 amino acids. The CDR3 DNA sequence: TGCAGTGCTAGTCTTGGACAGGTGGGACGTGAAGCTTTCTTT. It encodes CSASLGQVGREAFF.

J is TRBJ2-5 and V is TRBV10-3, with TRBD2 matching 8 bases. The V segment lost 8 bases and the J segment 2 bases; nucleotides outside the gene matches: 7. The CDR3 contains 14 residues. Germline lookup yields CDR1 ENHRY and CDR2 SYGVKD. DNA for the CDR3: TGTGCCATCTCGGCAGCGGGGGAACAAGAGACCCAGTACTTC. This encodes CAISAAGEQETQYF.